A single sample is the source of the 3 T cell receptor beta chains below, sequenced in a study of chemoradiotherapy in HPV16-positive cancers. Libraries were prepared by immunoSEQ multiplex PCR; TCRdb keeps only in-frame clonotypes and omits some of them. The table lists 1,500 to 2,000 clones, approximately 90% of them singletons. Sequenced material: tumor tissue, taken from a patient who underwent chemoradiotherapy. Receptor source: a human donor with HPV-associated anogenital cancer.

This rearrangement joins TRBV5-4 to TRBJ1-1; no clear D. In germline, CDR1 is SGHNT, CDR2 YYREEE (reference sequence). V gave up 4 bases and J gave up 3 bases, with 13 bases separating them. The CDR3 extends over 14 amino acids. This chain's CDR3 is CASSPEHSHTEAFF. CDR3 DNA: TGTGCCAGCAGCCCCGAGCACAGCCACACTGAAGCTTTCTTT.

V gene TRBV18 combines with J gene TRBJ1-2, with TRBD1 as a possible D gene (5 bases). Germline V gene lookup returns CDR1 KGHSH and CDR2 LQKENI. V was pared by 6 bases and J by 6 bases, with 20 bases between. CDR3 length: 15 residues. CDR3 region: CASSPGTLPGDGYTF. The CDR3 region has the DNA TGTGCCAGCTCGCCTGGGACGCTTCCTGGCGATGGCTACACCTTC.

The chain joins TRBV10-3 to TRBJ1-4; D gene unclear. CDR3 length equals 14 residues. Germline V gene data show CDR1 as ENHRY and CDR2 as SYGVKD. The ends were cut back, 4 bases at V and 0 bases at J, with 6 bases in the middle. CDR3 in amino acids: CAISAASTNEKLFF. As DNA, the CDR3 is TGTGCCATCAGTGCGGCCTCAACTAATGAAAAACTGTTTTTT.